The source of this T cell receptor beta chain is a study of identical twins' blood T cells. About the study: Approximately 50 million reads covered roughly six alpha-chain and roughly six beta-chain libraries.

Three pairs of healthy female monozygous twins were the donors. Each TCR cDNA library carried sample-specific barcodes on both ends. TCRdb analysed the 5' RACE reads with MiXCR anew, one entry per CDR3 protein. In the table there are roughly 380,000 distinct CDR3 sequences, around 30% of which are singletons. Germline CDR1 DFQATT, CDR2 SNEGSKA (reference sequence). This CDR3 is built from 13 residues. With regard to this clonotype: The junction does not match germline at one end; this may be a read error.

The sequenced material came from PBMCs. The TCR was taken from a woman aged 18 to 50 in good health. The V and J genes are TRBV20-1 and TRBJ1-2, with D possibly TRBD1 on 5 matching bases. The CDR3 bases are TGCAGTGCTACAGGGCTCGGATACTATGACTACACCTTC. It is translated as CSATGLGYYDYTF.